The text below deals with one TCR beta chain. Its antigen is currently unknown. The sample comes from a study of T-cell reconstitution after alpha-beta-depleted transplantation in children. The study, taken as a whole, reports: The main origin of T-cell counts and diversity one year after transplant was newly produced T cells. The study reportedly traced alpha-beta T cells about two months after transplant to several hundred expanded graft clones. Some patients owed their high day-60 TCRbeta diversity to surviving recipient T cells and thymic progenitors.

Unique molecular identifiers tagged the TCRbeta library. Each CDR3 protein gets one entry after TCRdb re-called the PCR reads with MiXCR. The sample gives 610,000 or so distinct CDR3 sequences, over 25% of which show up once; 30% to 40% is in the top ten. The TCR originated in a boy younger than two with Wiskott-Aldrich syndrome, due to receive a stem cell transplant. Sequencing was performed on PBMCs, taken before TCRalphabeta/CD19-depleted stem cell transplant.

CDR3 in amino acids: CASSLTRRGRETQYF. The CDR3 region has the DNA TGTGCCAGCAGTTTAACGCGCCGGGGGCGGGAGACCCAGTACTTC. The chain uses TRBV27 and TRBJ2-5; D could derive from TRBD1 or TRBD2 (6 bases each). The CDR3 is 15 residues long. Germline-derived CDR1 and CDR2 are MNHEY and SMNVEV (reference sequence). V gave up 2 bases and J gave up 5 bases, with 15 bases separating them.